This section outlines one T cell receptor beta chain sequence together with its context. Its matching antigen is unknown. This sample is drawn from a study of siplizumab effects on memory and regulatory T cells. Whole-study findings and limits: Treg origin accounted for an average of 68.8% of mappable alloreactive CD4+ clones with siplizumab and roughly 26% in controls. Of the alloreactive clones, only a minor fraction mapped to unstimulated subsets. Naive-or-memory phenotypes were unassignable for roughly 75-95% of proliferating CD4+ or CD8+ clones.

Clones were read by immunoSEQ multiplex PCR, and TCRdb kept only the in-frame ones, dropping some. The table includes approximately 100,000 clones, 80% to 95% detected once. Trimming stripped 8 bases from V and 1 base from J, with 11 bases between. The CDR3 length is 12 residues. The germline V gene encodes CDR1 GTSNPN and CDR2 SVGIG (reference sequence). Sequences were obtained from non-Treg CD4+ T cells sorted from blood. The chain joins TRBV30 to TRBJ1-1, with unresolved D. This TCR came from a human donor in good health. CDR3 loop: CAQGRGNTEAFF. The CDR3 DNA reads as TGTGCCCAAGGTAGAGGGAACACTGAAGCTTTCTTT.